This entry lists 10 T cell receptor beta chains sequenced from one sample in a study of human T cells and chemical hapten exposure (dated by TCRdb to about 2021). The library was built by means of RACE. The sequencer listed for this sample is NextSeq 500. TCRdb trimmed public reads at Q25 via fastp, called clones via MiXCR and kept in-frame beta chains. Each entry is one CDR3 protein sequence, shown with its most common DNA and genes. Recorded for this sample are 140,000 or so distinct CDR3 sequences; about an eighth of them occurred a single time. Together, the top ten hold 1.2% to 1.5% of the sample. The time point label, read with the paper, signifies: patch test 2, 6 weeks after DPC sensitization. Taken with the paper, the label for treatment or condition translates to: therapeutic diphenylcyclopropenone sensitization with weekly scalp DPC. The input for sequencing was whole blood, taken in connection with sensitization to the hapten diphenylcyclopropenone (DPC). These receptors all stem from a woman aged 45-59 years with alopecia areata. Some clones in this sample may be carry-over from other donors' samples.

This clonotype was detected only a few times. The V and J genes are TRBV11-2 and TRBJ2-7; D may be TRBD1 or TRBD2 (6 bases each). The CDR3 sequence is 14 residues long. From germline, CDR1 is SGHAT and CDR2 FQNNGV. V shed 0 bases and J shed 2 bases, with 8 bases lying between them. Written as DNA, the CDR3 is TGTGCCAGCAGCTTAGAAGGGGGGCCCTACGAGCAGTACTTC. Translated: CASSLEGGPYEQYF.

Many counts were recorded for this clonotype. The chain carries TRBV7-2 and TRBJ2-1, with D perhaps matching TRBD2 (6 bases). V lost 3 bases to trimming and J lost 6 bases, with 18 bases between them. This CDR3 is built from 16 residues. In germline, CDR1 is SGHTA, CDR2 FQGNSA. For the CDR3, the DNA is TGTGCCAGCAGCTTGAGTAGGACTACCGGATCCAATGAGCAGTTCTTC. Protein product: CASSLSRTTGSNEQFF. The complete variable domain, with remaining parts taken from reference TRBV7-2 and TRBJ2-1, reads GAGVSQSPSNKVTEKGKDVELRCDPISGHTALYWYRQSLGQGLEFLIYFQGNSAPDKSGLPSDRFSAERTGGSVSTLTIQRTQQEDSAVYLCASSLSRTTGSNEQFFGPGTRLTVL.

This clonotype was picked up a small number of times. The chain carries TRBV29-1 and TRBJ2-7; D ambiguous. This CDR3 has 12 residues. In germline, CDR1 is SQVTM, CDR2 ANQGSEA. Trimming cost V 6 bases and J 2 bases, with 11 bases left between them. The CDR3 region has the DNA TGCAGCGTCTTCGAGCCACCCTACGAGCAGTACTTC. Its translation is CSVFEPPYEQYF.

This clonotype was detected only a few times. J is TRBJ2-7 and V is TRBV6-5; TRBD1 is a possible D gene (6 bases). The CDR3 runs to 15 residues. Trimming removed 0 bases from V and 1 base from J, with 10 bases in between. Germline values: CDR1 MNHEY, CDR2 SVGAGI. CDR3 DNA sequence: TGTGCCAGCAGTTACTCGTGGACAGCGTCCTACGAGCAGTACTTC. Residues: CASSYSWTASYEQYF.

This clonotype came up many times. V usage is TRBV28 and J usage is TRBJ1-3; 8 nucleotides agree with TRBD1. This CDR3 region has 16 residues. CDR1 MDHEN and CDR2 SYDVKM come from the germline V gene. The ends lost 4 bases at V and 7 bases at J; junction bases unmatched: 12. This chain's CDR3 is CASSSPRQGIGNTIYF. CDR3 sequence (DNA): TGTGCCAGCAGTTCGCCGAGACAGGGGATTGGCAACACCATATATTTT. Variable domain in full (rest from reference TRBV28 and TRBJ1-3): DVKVTQSSRYLVKRTGEKVFLECVQDMDHENMFWYRQDPGLGLRLIYFSYDVKMKEKGDIPEGYSVSREKKERFSLILESASTNQTSMYLCASSSPRQGIGNTIYFGEGSWLTVV.

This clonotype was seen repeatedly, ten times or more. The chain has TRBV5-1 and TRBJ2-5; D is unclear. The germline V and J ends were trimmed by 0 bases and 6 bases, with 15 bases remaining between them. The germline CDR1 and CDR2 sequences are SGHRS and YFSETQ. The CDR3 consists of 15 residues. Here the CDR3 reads CASSLGQSRIQTQYF. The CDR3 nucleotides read TGCGCCAGCAGCTTGGGCCAGTCTAGAATTCAGACCCAGTACTTC.

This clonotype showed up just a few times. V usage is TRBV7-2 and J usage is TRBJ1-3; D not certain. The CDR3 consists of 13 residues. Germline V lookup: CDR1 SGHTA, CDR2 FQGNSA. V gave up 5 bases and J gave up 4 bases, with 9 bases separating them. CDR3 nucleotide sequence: TGTGCCAGCAGCAAGAGTTGGGGAAACACCATATATTTT. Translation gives CASSKSWGNTIYF.

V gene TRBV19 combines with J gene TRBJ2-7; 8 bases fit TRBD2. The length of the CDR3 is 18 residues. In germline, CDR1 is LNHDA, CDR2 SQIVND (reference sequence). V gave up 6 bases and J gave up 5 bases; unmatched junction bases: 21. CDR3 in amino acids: CASSEGGRGSGSLHEQYF. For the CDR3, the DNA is TGTGCCAGTAGCGAGGGAGGGCGCGGCAGCGGGAGTCTCCACGAGCAGTACTTC. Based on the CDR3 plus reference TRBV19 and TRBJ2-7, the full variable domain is DGGITQSPKYLFRKEGQNVTLSCEQNLNHDAMYWYRQDPGQGLRLIYYSQIVNDFQKGDIAEGYSVSREKKESFPLTVTSAQKNPTAFYLCASSEGGRGSGSLHEQYFGPGTRLTVT.

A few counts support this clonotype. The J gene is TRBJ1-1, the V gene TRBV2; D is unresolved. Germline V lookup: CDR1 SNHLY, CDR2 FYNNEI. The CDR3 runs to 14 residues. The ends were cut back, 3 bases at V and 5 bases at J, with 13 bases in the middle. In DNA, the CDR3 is TGTGCCAGCAGTGATGGCGGTGGAGGAACTGAAGCTTTCTTT. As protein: CASSDGGGGTEAFF.

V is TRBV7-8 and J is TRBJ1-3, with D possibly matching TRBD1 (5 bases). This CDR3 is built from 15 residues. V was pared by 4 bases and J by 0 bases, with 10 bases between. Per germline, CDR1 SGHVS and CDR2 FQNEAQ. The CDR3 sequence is CASSSTGYSGNTIYF. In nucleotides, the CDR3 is TGTGCCAGCAGCTCCACAGGATACTCTGGAAACACCATATATTTT.